The next 14 T cell receptor beta chains were all read from a single sample in a study of blood T cell repertoires in COVID-19. TCRdb's table, derived via immunoSEQ multiplex PCR, lists solely in-frame clones and lacks some. The table has about 70,000 clones, 81% seen once. The material sequenced was peripheral blood. Every receptor here comes from a woman in her seventies with acute or convalescent COVID-19.

This chain's CDR3 is CASSPGLAGGRRFF. DNA of the CDR3: TGTGCCAGCAGCCCAGGACTAGCGGGAGGCCGGAGGTTCTTC. The chain uses TRBV28 and TRBJ2-1, with TRBD2 identical over 14 bases. Germline CDR1 and CDR2: MDHEN and SYDVKM. The CDR3 is 14 residues long. V was pared by 6 bases and J by 15 bases, with 10 bases of the junction left unmatched.

The chain carries TRBV7-3 and TRBJ2-2; 7 bases line up with TRBD2. This CDR3 contains 16 residues. Germline V gene sequence: CDR1 SGHTA, CDR2 FQGTGA. V gave up 5 bases and J gave up 0 bases; unmatched junction bases: 6. As DNA, the CDR3 is TGTGCCAGCAGCCCTCGGACTAGTACGAACACCGGGGAGCTGTTTTTT. Protein: CASSPRTSTNTGELFF. Full variable domain (remainder filled in from reference TRBV7-3 and TRBJ2-2): GAGVSQTPSNKVTEKGKYVELRCDPISGHTALYWYRQSLGQGPEFLIYFQGTGAADDSGLPNDRFFAVRPEGSVSTLKIQRTERGDSAVYLCASSPRTSTNTGELFFGEGSRLTVL.

The V and J genes are TRBV7-2 and TRBJ1-3; 10 bases fit TRBD1. CDR3 length: 16 residues. Trimming cost V 5 bases and J 4 bases; bases outside gene matches: 8. Germline V gene sequence: CDR1 SGHTA, CDR2 FQGNSA. As DNA, the CDR3 is TGTGCCAGCAGCCCTTTGGGACAGGGGCGCGGAAACACCATATATTTT. Encoded protein: CASSPLGQGRGNTIYF.

The rearrangement uses TRBV4-2 and TRBJ1-3; TRBD1 might be the D (5 bases). This CDR3 is built from 19 residues. The V gene's germline CDR1 is LGHNA and CDR2 YNFKEQ. Trimming cost V 0 bases and J 0 bases, with 18 bases left between them. The CDR3 protein is CASSQEPAMGRSSGNTIYF. The CDR3 nucleotides read TGTGCCAGCAGCCAAGAACCCGCTATGGGGCGGAGCTCTGGAAACACCATATATTTT.

The chain links TRBV3-1 (or the pseudogene TRBV3-2) to TRBJ2-1; the D gene is possibly TRBD2 (5 bases). V lost 0 bases and J lost 4, with 16 bases in between. CDR1 LGHDT and CDR2 YNNKEL come from the germline V gene (reference sequence). CDR3 size: 17 residues. The CDR3 loop is CASSQDRRRYLYNEQFF. DNA for the CDR3: TGTGCCAGCAGCCAAGATCGGAGGCGCTACCTTTACAATGAGCAGTTCTTC.

The rearrangement uses TRBV19 and TRBJ2-1; D may be TRBD2 (7 bases). V was pared by 7 bases and J by 3 bases, with 13 bases between. CDR3 length equals 14 residues. The germline CDR1 and CDR2 sequences are LNHDA and SQIVND (reference sequence). The CDR3 spells CASIPRGGYNEQFF. CDR3 sequence (DNA): TGTGCCAGTATTCCTAGGGGGGGCTACAATGAGCAGTTCTTC.

The chain uses TRBV16 and TRBJ2-7; a weak D match, TRBD1 (5 bases). V lost 1 base and J 5 bases, leaving 18 bases between the germline ends. Germline V gene sequence: CDR1 KGHSY, CDR2 FQNENV. The CDR3 loop spans 16 amino acids. The CDR3 protein is CASSQLLKGPRDEQYF. The DNA of the CDR3 is TGTGCCAGCAGCCAATTATTAAAGGGGCCTAGGGACGAGCAGTACTTC. The complete variable domain, with remaining parts taken from reference TRBV16 and TRBJ2-7, reads GEEVAQTPKHLVRGEGQKAKLYCAPIKGHSYVFWYQQVLKNEFKFLISFQNENVFDETGMPKERFSAKCLPNSPCSLEIQATKLEDSAVYFCASSQLLKGPRDEQYFGPGTRLTVT.

This rearrangement joins TRBV6-5 to TRBJ2-7; TRBD1 is a possible D gene (7 bases). Trimming removed 7 bases at V and 7 bases at J, with 20 bases between. CDR1 is MNHEY, CDR2 SVGAGI, per germline. The CDR3 consists of 14 residues. This CDR3 reads CASTKGAAGQEQYF. The DNA of the CDR3 is TGTGCCAGCACCAAGGGGGCGGCGGGACAGGAGCAGTACTTC.

The gene calls are TRBV27 and TRBJ1-1; 8 bases map to TRBD1. Germline V gene lookup returns CDR1 MNHEY and CDR2 SMNVEV (reference sequence). V gave up 5 bases and J gave up 5 bases; unmatched junction bases: 10. The CDR3 extends over 15 amino acids. Here the CDR3 DNA reads TGTGCCAGCAGTATTAGACAGGGGTCGGGAACTGAAGCTTTCTTT. Translating it yields CASSIRQGSGTEAFF.

The chain couples TRBV7-8 to TRBJ1-1; D not resolved. The ends were cut back, 3 bases at V and 11 bases at J, with 19 bases in the middle. Germline-derived CDR1 and CDR2 are SGHVS and FQNEAQ. This CDR3 is 14 amino acids long. DNA for the CDR3: TGTGCCAGCAGCTTTGATGGGAGGGAAAGGGAGGCTTTCTTT. As protein: CASSFDGREREAFF.

Here the CDR3 DNA reads TGTGCCAGCAGTTTTACAGGAAAGGTATACGAGCAGTACTTC. Translating it yields CASSFTGKVYEQYF. The rearrangement links TRBV27 to TRBJ2-7; perhaps TRBD1 as D (5 bases). The V and J ends lost 3 bases and 4 bases respectively, with 13 bases between them. The CDR3 runs 14 residues. The V gene's germline CDR1 is MNHEY and CDR2 SMNVEV (reference sequence).

This clone was seen a single time. V gene TRBV9 combines with J gene TRBJ1-3; D remains ambiguous. Germline V gene data show CDR1 as SGDLS and CDR2 as YYNGEE. Trimming cost V 4 bases and J 2 bases, with 10 bases left between them. The CDR3 consists of 14 residues. The CDR3 DNA is TGTGCCAGCAGCACCCGACAAACTGGAAACACCATATATTTT. Its translation is CASSTRQTGNTIYF.

V gene TRBV6-6 combines with J gene TRBJ1-5; D is ambiguous. The CDR3 runs to 14 residues. CDR1 MNHNY and CDR2 SVGAGI come from the germline V gene (reference sequence). Trimming took off 1 base at V and 1 base at J, with 5 bases between the two ends. The chain's CDR3 is CASSYFASNQPQHF. The CDR3 DNA reads TGTGCCAGCAGTTACTTTGCGAGCAATCAGCCCCAGCATTTT.

This chain uses TRBV7-3 with TRBJ2-5, with 7 bases lining up with TRBD2. CDR1 SGHTA and CDR2 FQGTGA come from the germline V gene. The CDR3 is 14 residues long. J gave up 4 bases and V 4 bases, and 6 bases lay outside the gene matches. The CDR3 region is CASSSRGVRETQYF. DNA for the CDR3: TGTGCCAGCAGCTCTCGGGGGGTTAGAGAGACCCAGTACTTC.